Following are 24 T cell receptor beta chains from one sample sequenced in a study of monozygotic twins with inflammatory bowel disease. From the 5' RACE reads, TCRdb lists one entry per CDR3 protein and no DNA. The sample shows approximately 330,000 distinct CDR3 sequences, and 2% sits with its ten largest clones. The sample was blood. These receptors were collected from a human donor with ulcerative colitis or Crohn's disease, or a healthy co-twin of an affected twin (not recorded which).

The chain uses TRBV20-1 and TRBJ2-7; TCRdb selects TRBD2, and the lack of DNA leaves this call unchecked. Germline CDR1 DFQATT, CDR2 SNEGSKA (reference sequence). The CDR3 is made up of 17 amino acids. CDR3 sequence: CSASFPRTSGNSYEQYF.

V is TRBV4-1 and J is TRBJ1-1; TCRdb calls TRBD1, which cannot be checked without DNA. The germline V gene has CDR1 MGHRA and CDR2 YSYEKL. The CDR3 consists of 15 residues. CDR3 sequence: CASSQELLEGVRAFF.

V gene TRBV5-1 combines with J gene TRBJ2-1; checking the TCRdb D call of TRBD2 is not possible without DNA. The germline V gene encodes CDR1 SGHRS and CDR2 YFSETQ. CDR3 length: 18 amino acids. The CDR3: CASSLVGGQGSSYNEQFF.

The CDR3 sequence is CASSPQTSGGKDTQYF. The genes are TRBV7-2 and TRBJ2-3; the D call of TRBD2 rests on TCRdb alone, since no DNA is present to check it. The CDR3 length is 16 residues. The germline V gene encodes CDR1 SGHTA and CDR2 FQGNSA.

V and J are TRBV14 and TRBJ1-5; TCRdb's D call, TRBD1, is unchecked because there is no DNA. Germline V gives CDR1 SGHDN, CDR2 FVKESK. This CDR3 spans 16 amino acids. The chain's CDR3 is CASSQEGGVSNQPQHF.

V usage is TRBV2 and J usage is TRBJ2-5; TCRdb proposes TRBD1, but this gene call is untestable without DNA. The CDR3 has 16 residues. The V gene's germline CDR1 is SNHLY and CDR2 FYNNEI. Here the CDR3 reads CASRTGDQSIKETQYF.

The chain carries TRBV6-6 and TRBJ2-1. Germline CDR1 and CDR2: MNHNY and SVGAGI (reference sequence). The CDR3 loop spans 12 amino acids. The CDR3 sequence: CASSYRDNEQFF.

The chain recombines TRBV25-1 with TRBJ2-7; TCRdb lists TRBD2, though no DNA is available to test this call. The CDR3 length is 17 residues. Germline V gene lookup returns CDR1 MGHDK and CDR2 SYGVNS. This chain's CDR3 is CASSGSDWRRLVYEQYF.

This sequence joins TRBV20-1 and TRBJ1-5. The CDR3 sequence is 13 residues long. Germline V gene sequence: CDR1 DFQATT, CDR2 SNEGSKA (reference sequence). CDR3 region: CSATPGGNQPQHF.

This rearrangement joins TRBV4-1 to TRBJ2-5. Germline CDR1 is MGHRA and CDR2 is YSYEKL. CDR3 length equals 13 residues. CDR3: CASSGRLQETQYF.

The chain carries TRBV29-1 and TRBJ2-5; TCRdb indicates TRBD2, and absent DNA this call remains unverified. The CDR3 covers 15 residues. The germline gives CDR1 SQVTM, CDR2 ANQGSEA. CDR3 sequence: CSVEGSSGSQETQYF.

The chain recombines TRBV12-3 or TRBV12-4 with TRBJ1-1. The CDR3 is 14 residues long. The CDR3 protein is CASRISVRNTEAFF.

V gene TRBV24-1 combines with J gene TRBJ2-7; TCRdb returns TRBD2, unconfirmable since there is no DNA. Germline V gene sequence: CDR1 KGHDR, CDR2 SFDVKD. CDR3 length: 16 amino acids. The CDR3 loop is CATSATTGWSYNEQYF.

The chain has TRBV20-1 and TRBJ2-7; TCRdb designates TRBD2, a call that cannot be tested without DNA. CDR1 and CDR2 (germline): DFQATT, SNEGSKA (reference sequence). The CDR3 contains 15 residues. CDR3 amino acids: CSATQLAPQSSEQYF.

The chain recombines TRBV28 with TRBJ2-7; lacking DNA, the TRBD1 call made by TCRdb goes unchecked. This CDR3 contains 14 residues. Germline V gene lookup returns CDR1 MDHEN and CDR2 SYDVKM. This CDR3 is CASNPGQKLHEQDF.

The CDR3 reads CASTRDGGYGYTF. The chain combines TRBV6-5 with TRBJ1-2; the D gene TCRdb calls, TRBD1, cannot be checked with no DNA. The V gene's germline CDR1 is MNHEY and CDR2 SVGAGI. The CDR3 covers 13 residues.

This chain uses TRBV28 with TRBJ2-2; the TRBD1 assignment by TCRdb is unverifiable without DNA. Germline-derived CDR1 and CDR2 are MDHEN and SYDVKM. This CDR3 is 14 amino acids long. CDR3 sequence: CASWGTGSPGELIF.

V gene TRBV12-3 or TRBV12-4 combines with J gene TRBJ1-2. The CDR3 runs 13 residues. The CDR3 loop is CASSLYVDYGYTF.

The V and J genes are TRBV12-3 or TRBV12-4 and TRBJ1-1; the TRBD1 assignment by TCRdb is unverifiable without DNA. The CDR3 consists of 14 residues. The CDR3 protein is CASSITWGPTEAFF.

This chain links TRBV4-1 with TRBJ2-2; checking the TCRdb D call of TRBD2 is not possible without DNA. The germline V gene encodes CDR1 MGHRA and CDR2 YSYEKL. CDR3 length: 16 residues. The CDR3 protein is CASSLTPGGSAGELFF.

This rearrangement joins TRBV10-3 to TRBJ1-1. Germline V gene lookup returns CDR1 ENHRY and CDR2 SYGVKD. This CDR3 spans 13 amino acids. CDR3 in amino acids: CAIRRDGNTEAFF.

The V and J genes are TRBV5-1 and TRBJ1-5; no DNA is available, so the TRBD1 call from TCRdb remains unchecked. The CDR3 covers 15 residues. Germline V gives CDR1 SGHRS, CDR2 YFSETQ. CDR3 sequence reads: CASSLGGTGNQPQHF.

The chain links TRBV7-9 to TRBJ2-3. This CDR3 is 15 amino acids long. The germline gives CDR1 SEHNR, CDR2 FQNEAQ (reference sequence). The chain's CDR3 is CASSSIGGDTDTQYF.

This chain connects TRBV7-3 to TRBJ2-5. The V gene's germline CDR1 is SGHTA and CDR2 FQGTGA. The CDR3 is 13 residues long. CDR3 loop: CASSLTYQETQYF.